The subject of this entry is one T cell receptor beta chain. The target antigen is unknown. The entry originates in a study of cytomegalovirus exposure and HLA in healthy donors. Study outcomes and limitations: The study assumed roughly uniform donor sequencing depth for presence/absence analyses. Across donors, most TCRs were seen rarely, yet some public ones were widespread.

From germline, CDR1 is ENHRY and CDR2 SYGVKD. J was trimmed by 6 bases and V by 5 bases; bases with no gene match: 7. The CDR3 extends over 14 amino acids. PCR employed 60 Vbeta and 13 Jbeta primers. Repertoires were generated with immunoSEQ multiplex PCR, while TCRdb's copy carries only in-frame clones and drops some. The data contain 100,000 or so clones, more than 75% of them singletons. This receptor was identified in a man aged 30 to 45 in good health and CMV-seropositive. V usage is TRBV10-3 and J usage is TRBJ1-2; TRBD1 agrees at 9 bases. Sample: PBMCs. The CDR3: CAISQGQGQNGYTF. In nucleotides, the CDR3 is TGTGCCATCAGTCAGGGACAGGGTCAAAATGGCTACACCTTC.